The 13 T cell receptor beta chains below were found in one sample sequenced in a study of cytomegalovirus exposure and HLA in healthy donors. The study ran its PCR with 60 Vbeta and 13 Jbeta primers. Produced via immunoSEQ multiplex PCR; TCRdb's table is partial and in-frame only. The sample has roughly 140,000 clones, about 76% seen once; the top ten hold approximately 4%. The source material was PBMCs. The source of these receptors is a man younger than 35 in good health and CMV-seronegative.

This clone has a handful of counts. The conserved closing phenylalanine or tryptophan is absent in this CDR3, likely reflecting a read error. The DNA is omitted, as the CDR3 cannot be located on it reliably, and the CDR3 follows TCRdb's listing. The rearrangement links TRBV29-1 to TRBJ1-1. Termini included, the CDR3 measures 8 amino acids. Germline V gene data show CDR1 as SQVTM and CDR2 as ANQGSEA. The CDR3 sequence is CSVVGGVV.

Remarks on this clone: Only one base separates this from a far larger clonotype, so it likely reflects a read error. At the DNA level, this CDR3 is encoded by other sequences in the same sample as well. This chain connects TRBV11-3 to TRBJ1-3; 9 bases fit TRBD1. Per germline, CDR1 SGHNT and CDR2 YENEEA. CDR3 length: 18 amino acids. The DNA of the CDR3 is TGTGCCAGCAGCTTCGGCATCACAGGGGGCGATCCATGGAACACAATATATTTT. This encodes CASSFGITGGDPWNTIYF.

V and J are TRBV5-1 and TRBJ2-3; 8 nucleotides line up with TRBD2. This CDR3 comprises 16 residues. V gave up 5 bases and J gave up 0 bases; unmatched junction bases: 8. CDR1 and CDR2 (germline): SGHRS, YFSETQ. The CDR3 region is CASSSGLALSTDTQYF. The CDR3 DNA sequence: TGCGCCAGCAGTTCAGGACTAGCTCTGAGCACAGATACGCAGTATTTT.

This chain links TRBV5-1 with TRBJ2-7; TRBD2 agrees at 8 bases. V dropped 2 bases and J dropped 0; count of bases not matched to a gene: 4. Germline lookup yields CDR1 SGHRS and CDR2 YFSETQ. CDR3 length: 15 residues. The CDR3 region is CASSLAGDFSYEQYF. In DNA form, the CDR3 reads TGCGCCAGCAGCTTAGCGGGAGATTTCTCCTACGAGCAGTACTTC.

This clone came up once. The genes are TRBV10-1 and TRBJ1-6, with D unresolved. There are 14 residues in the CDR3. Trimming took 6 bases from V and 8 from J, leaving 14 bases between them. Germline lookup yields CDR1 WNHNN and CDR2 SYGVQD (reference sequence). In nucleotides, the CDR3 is TGCGCCAGCAGCGTGGCTTCGAGGGATTCACCCCTCCACTTT. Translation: CASSVASRDSPLHF.

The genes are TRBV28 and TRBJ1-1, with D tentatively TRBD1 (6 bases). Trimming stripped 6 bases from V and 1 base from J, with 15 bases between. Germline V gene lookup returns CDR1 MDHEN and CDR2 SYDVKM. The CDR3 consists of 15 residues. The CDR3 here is CASSPPMTGNTEAFF. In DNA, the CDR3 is TGTGCCAGCAGCCCGCCGATGACAGGGAACACTGAAGCTTTCTTT. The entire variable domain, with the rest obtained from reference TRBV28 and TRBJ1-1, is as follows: DVKVTQSSRYLVKRTGEKVFLECVQDMDHENMFWYRQDPGLGLRLIYFSYDVKMKEKGDIPEGYSVSREKKERFSLILESASTNQTSMYLCASSPPMTGNTEAFFGQGTRLTVV.

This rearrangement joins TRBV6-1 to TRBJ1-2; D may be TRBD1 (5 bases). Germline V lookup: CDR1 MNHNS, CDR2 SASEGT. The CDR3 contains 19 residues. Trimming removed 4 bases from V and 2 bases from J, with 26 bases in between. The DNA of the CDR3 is TGTGCCAGCAGTGGCTTCAGGGTGGCATCCGGTGGGTTAAACTATGGCTACACCTTC. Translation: CASSGFRVASGGLNYGYTF.

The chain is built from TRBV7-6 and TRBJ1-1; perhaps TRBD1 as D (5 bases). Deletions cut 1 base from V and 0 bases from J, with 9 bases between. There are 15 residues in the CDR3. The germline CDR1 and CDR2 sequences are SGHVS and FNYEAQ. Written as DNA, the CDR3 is TGTGCCAGCAGCTTAGGGGCAGGGTTGAACACTGAAGCTTTCTTT. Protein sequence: CASSLGAGLNTEAFF.

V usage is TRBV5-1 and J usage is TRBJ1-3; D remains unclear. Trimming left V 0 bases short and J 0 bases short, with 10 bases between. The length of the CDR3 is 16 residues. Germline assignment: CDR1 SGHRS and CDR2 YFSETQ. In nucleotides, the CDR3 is TGCGCCAGCAGCTTGGTAGACTCCGGCTCTGGAAACACCATATATTTT. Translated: CASSLVDSGSGNTIYF.

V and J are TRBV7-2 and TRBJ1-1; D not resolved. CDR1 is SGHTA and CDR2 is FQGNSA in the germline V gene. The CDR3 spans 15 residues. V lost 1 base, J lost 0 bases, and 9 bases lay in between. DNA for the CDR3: TGTGCCAGCAGCTTAGTGGTAGCCATGAACACTGAAGCTTTCTTT. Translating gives CASSLVVAMNTEAFF.

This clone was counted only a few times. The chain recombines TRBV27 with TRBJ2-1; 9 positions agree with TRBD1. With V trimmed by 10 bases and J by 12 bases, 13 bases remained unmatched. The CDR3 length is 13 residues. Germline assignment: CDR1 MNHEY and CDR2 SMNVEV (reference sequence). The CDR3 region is CAIRPGQGAGQFF. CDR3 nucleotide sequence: TGTGCCATCCGACCGGGACAGGGCGCGGGGCAGTTCTTC.

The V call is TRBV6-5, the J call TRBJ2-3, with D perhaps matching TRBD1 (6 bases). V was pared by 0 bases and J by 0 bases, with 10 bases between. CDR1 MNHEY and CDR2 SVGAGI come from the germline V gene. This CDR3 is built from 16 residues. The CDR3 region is CASSYSGAPSTDTQYF. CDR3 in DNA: TGTGCCAGCAGTTACTCGGGGGCACCTAGCACAGATACGCAGTATTTT.

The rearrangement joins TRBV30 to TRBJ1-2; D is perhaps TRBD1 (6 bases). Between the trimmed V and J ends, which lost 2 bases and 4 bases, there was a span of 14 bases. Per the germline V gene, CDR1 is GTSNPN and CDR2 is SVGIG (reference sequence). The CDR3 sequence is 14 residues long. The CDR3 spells CAWSRGGRGYGYTF. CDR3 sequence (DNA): TGTGCCTGGAGTCGGGGGGGGCGAGGCTATGGCTACACCTTC. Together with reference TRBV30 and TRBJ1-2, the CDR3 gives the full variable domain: SQTIHQWPATLVQPVGSPLSLECTVEGTSNPNLYWYRQAAGRGLQLLFYSVGIGQISSEVPQNLSASRPQDRQFILSSKKLLLSDSGFYLCAWSRGGRGYGYTFGSGTRLTVV.